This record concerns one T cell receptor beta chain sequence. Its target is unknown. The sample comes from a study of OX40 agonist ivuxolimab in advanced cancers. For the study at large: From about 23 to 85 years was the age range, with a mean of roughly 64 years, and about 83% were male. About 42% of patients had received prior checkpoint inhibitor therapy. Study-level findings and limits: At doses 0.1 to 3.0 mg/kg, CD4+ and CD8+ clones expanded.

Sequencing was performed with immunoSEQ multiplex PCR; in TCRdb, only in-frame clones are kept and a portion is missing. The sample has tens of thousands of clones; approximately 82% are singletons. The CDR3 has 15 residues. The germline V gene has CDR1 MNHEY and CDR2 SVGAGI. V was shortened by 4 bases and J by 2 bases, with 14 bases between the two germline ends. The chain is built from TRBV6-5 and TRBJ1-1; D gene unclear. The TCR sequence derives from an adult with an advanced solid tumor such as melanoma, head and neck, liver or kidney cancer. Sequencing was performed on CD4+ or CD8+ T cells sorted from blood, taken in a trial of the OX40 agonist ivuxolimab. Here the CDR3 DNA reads TGTGCCAGCAGTTCACTCGGGCCTCCTAACACTGAAGCTTTCTTT. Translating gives CASSSLGPPNTEAFF.